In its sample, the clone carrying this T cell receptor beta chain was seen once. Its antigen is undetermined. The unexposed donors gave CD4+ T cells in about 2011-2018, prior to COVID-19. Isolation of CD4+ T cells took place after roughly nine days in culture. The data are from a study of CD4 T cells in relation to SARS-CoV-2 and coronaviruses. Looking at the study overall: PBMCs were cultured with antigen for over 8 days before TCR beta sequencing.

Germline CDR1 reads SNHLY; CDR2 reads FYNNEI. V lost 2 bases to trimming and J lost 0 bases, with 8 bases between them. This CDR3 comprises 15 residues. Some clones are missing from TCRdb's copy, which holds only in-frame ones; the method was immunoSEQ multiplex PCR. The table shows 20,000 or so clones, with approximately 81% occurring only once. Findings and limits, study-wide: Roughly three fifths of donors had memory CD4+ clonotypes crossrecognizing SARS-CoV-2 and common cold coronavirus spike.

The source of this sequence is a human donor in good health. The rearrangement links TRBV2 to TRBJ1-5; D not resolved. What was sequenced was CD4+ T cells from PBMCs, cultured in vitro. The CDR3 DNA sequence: TGTGCCAGCAGTGAATCAAAAAATAGCAATCAGCCCCAGCATTTT. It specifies CASSESKNSNQPQHF.